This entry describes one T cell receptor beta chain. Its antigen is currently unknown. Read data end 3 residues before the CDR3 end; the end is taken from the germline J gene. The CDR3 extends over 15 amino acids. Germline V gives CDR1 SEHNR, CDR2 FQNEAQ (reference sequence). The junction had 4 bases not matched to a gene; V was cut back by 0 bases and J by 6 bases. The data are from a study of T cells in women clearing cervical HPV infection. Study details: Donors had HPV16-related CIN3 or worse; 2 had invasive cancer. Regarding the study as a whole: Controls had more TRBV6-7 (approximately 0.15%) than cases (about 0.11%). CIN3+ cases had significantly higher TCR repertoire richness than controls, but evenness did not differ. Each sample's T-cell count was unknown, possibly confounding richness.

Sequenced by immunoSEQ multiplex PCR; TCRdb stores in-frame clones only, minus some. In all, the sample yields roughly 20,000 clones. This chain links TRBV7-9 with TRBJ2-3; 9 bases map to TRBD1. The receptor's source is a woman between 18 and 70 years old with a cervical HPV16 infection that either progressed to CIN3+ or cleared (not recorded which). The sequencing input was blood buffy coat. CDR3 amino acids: CASSLALGQGDTQYF. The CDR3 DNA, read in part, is TGTGCCAGCAGCTTAGCACTTGGACAGGGGGATACG. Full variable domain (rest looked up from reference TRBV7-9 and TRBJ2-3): DTGVSQNPRHKITKRGQNVTFRCDPISEHNRLYWYRQTLGQGPEFLTYFQNEAQLEKSRLLSDRFSAERPKGSFSTLEIQRTEQGDSAMYLCASSLALGQGDTQYFGPGTRLTVL.